Included here is one TCR beta chain sequence, with context. Its target is unknown. These data originate in a study of OX40 agonist ivuxolimab in advanced cancers. Study information: Mean age about 60 years, range 23 to 79; about 81% male. Partial responses, seen in three patients, involved one hepatocellular carcinoma and two cutaneous melanomas.

Sequencing was performed with immunoSEQ multiplex PCR; in TCRdb, only in-frame clones are kept and a portion is missing. The repertoire includes 65,000 to 90,000 clones, about 89% of them detected once, and around 0.7% sits in the top ten. In germline, CDR1 is SQVTM, CDR2 ANQGSEA. Trimming removed 4 bases at V and 2 bases at J, with 6 bases between. The length of the CDR3 is 12 residues. Study observations and caveats: Individuals who were partial responders at 0.1-3.0 mg/kg had clonal expansion that ranked among the lowest.

The chain has TRBV29-1 and TRBJ1-3; D gene uncertain. The material was CD4+ or CD8+ T cells sorted from blood, obtained in a trial of the OX40 agonist ivuxolimab. This sequence was found in an adult with an advanced solid tumor such as melanoma, head and neck, liver or kidney cancer. The CDR3 nucleotides read TGCAGCGTTGGGGAGGCTGGAAACACCATATATTTT. Its protein is CSVGEAGNTIYF.